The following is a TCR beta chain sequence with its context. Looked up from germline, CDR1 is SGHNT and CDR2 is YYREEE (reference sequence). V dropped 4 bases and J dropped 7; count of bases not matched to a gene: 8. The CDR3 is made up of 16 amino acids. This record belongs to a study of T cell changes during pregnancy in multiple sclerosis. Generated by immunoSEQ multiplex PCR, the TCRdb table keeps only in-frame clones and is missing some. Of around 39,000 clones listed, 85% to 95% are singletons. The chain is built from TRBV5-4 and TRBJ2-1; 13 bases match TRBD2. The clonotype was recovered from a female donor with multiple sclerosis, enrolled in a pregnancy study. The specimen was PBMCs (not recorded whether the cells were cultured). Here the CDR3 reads CASSTRLAGGGNEQFF. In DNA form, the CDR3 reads TGTGCCAGCAGCACCCGACTAGCGGGAGGTGGTAATGAGCAGTTCTTC.